These 21 T cell receptor beta chains were sequenced from one sample in a study of shared clonotypes between healthy human individuals. Clones were read by immunoSEQ multiplex PCR, and TCRdb kept only the in-frame ones, dropping some. The data contain more than 2,000,000 clones, approximately 90% of them singletons. The sequencing sample was made of naive CD4+ T cells sorted from blood. Subset indicated: CD45RA+ positively selected. These receptors all stem from a man aged 18 to 30 in good health.

The rearrangement uses TRBV2 and TRBJ1-2, with D tentatively TRBD1 (6 bases). The CDR3 extends over 16 amino acids. Per the germline V gene, CDR1 is SNHLY and CDR2 is FYNNEI. V lost 1 base to trimming and J lost 0 bases, with 12 bases between them. The CDR3 bases are TGTGCCAGCAGTGAAGTGGGGGGCCAGGCTAACTATGGCTACACCTTC. It encodes CASSEVGGQANYGYTF.

The V gene is TRBV30, the J gene TRBJ2-3; D ambiguous. The V gene lost 5 bases and the J gene lost 1 base, with 16 bases spanning the gap. Germline values: CDR1 GTSNPN, CDR2 SVGIG (reference sequence). This CDR3 has 15 amino acids. For the CDR3, the DNA is TGTGCCTGGGCGCGACCAAACCGGGGCACAGATACGCAGTATTTT. Protein product: CAWARPNRGTDTQYF.

The CDR3 nucleotides are TGTGCCAGCAGCGCCACCAGGGGTCAGGAAAACGCAGATACGCAGTATTTT. Protein: CASSATRGQENADTQYF. The J gene is TRBJ2-3, the V gene TRBV9, with D possibly TRBD1 on 6 matching bases. The CDR3 has 17 residues. Trimming took off 3 bases at V and 4 bases at J, with 21 bases between the two ends. Per the germline V gene, CDR1 is SGDLS and CDR2 is YYNGEE.

This chain links TRBV6-1 with TRBJ1-5, with a tentative D call TRBD1 (5 bases). V was clipped by 6 bases and J by 11 bases, with 20 bases between them. From germline, CDR1 is MNHNS and CDR2 SASEGT. The CDR3 has 14 residues. The CDR3 protein is CASRGTLLWEAQHF. CDR3 in DNA: TGTGCCAGCAGAGGGACCCTTCTTTGGGAGGCCCAGCATTTT.

The V gene is TRBV28, the J gene TRBJ2-5; D is perhaps TRBD1 or TRBD2 (5 bases each). V shed 6 bases and J shed 4 bases, with 12 bases lying between them. Germline assignment: CDR1 MDHEN and CDR2 SYDVKM. This CDR3 is built from 13 residues. For the CDR3, the DNA is TGTGCCAGCAGGATCGGGACGGCAGAGACCCAGTACTTC. Protein product: CASRIGTAETQYF.

The CDR3: CASSSLPGGPYEQYF. The CDR3 region has the DNA TGTGCCAGCAGCTCTCTACCGGGGGGGCCCTACGAGCAGTACTTC. The rearrangement uses TRBV13 and TRBJ2-7; 8 bases line up with TRBD2. The CDR3 has 15 amino acids. V shed 4 bases and J 2 bases; nucleotides not matched to a gene: 7. Germline CDR1 PRHDT, CDR2 FYEKMQ (reference sequence).

This chain joins TRBV5-6 and TRBJ1-6; TRBD1 might be the D (6 bases). Germline V CDR1 and CDR2: SGHDT, YYEEEE. The CDR3 has 14 amino acids. V lost 3 bases to trimming and J lost 9 bases, with 13 bases between them. Here the CDR3 DNA reads TGTGCCAGCAGCTCTACGGGAGGGGGTTCACCCCTCCACTTT. Translated: CASSSTGGGSPLHF.

The chain joins TRBV9 to TRBJ1-4; 11 bases line up with TRBD1. This CDR3 is built from 17 residues. The germline CDR1 and CDR2 sequences are SGDLS and YYNGEE. V lost 3 bases, J lost 1 base, and 5 bases stayed unmatched. The CDR3, as DNA: TGTGCCAGCAGCGGAGGACAGGGGGCCCTAACTAATGAAAAACTGTTTTTT. Translating gives CASSGGQGALTNEKLFF.

The chain joins TRBV9 to TRBJ2-1; TRBD2 might be the D (6 bases). The CDR3 is 17 residues long. Germline V gene data show CDR1 as SGDLS and CDR2 as YYNGEE. Between the trimmed V and J ends, which lost 4 bases and 6 bases, there was a span of 23 bases. In DNA form, the CDR3 reads TGTGCCAGCAGCCCACCGACGGGCCGGGAGCGGTCCAATGAGCAGTTCTTC. It encodes CASSPPTGRERSNEQFF.

The rearrangement uses TRBV19 and TRBJ1-5, with 8 bases lining up with TRBD1. Trimming cost V 5 bases and J 6 bases; bases outside gene matches: 15. This CDR3 region has 17 residues. Germline CDR1 reads LNHDA; CDR2 reads SQIVND (reference sequence). The CDR3 coding sequence is TGTGCCAGTAGTTTCACTTCGGCAGGGGGCGTGGGTCAGCCCCAGCATTTT. Its protein product is CASSFTSAGGVGQPQHF.

The chain links TRBV9 to TRBJ2-7; the D is unclear. V lost 0 bases, J lost 0 bases, and 13 bases lay in between. The germline gives CDR1 SGDLS, CDR2 YYNGEE. This CDR3 has 16 residues. CDR3 in DNA: TGTGCCAGCAGCGTAGGTGTCAGTTTCAACTCCTACGAGCAGTACTTC. It specifies CASSVGVSFNSYEQYF.

This clone was recorded only once. Other DNA sequences in this sample translate to the same CDR3. The rearrangement joins TRBV5-1 to TRBJ1-3, with D unclear. The CDR3 sequence is 14 residues long. Looked up from germline, CDR1 is SGHRS and CDR2 is YFSETQ. Trimming pared 5 bases from V and 2 bases from J, leaving 11 bases between. This CDR3 reads CASSLSLPGNTIYF. The CDR3 coding sequence is TGCGCCAGCAGTTTAAGTCTTCCTGGAAACACCATATATTTT.

A single count supports this clone. DNA for the CDR3: TGTGCCAGCGCTGAGGACAGGGTTGGGCAGCCCCAGCATTTT. Translation: CASAEDRVGQPQHF. V usage is TRBV2 and J usage is TRBJ1-5; 8 nucleotides match TRBD1. The CDR3 covers 14 residues. J lost 7 bases, V lost 8 bases, and 10 bases had no gene match. Germline assignment: CDR1 SNHLY and CDR2 FYNNEI. The whole variable domain, remainder taken from reference TRBV2 and TRBJ1-5, is EPEVTQTPSHQVTQMGQEVILRCVPISNHLYFYWYRQILGQKVEFLVSFYNNEISEKSEIFDDQFSVERPDGSNFTLKIRSTKLEDSAMYFCASAEDRVGQPQHFGDGTRLSIL.

The chain couples TRBV4-1 to TRBJ2-1; 10 bases match TRBD2. Per germline, CDR1 MGHRA and CDR2 YSYEKL. The junction had 15 bases not matched to a gene; V was cut back by 0 bases and J by 1 base. This CDR3 region has 21 residues. The chain's CDR3 is CASSQEYRPSGGIQSYNEQFF. For the CDR3, the DNA is TGCGCCAGCAGCCAAGAGTACCGGCCTAGCGGGGGCATTCAGTCCTACAATGAGCAGTTCTTC.

The rearrangement joins TRBV7-2 to TRBJ2-1; D possibly corresponds to TRBD1 (5 bases). Trimming stripped 4 bases from V and 0 bases from J, with 16 bases between. Germline CDR1 reads SGHTA; CDR2 reads FQGNSA. This CDR3 has 17 amino acids. The CDR3 sequence is CASSSAWGPSSYNEQFF. In nucleotides, the CDR3 is TGTGCCAGCAGCTCTGCTTGGGGCCCGAGCTCCTACAATGAGCAGTTCTTC.

The genes are TRBV6-5 and TRBJ2-2; D is possibly TRBD2 (5 bases). Germline V gives CDR1 MNHEY, CDR2 SVGAGI. This CDR3 has 12 amino acids. The V end was cut by 6 bases, the J end by 6 bases, with 8 bases between. DNA of the CDR3: TGTGCCAGCAGCGGGGTGGCCGGGGAGCTGTTTTTT. It specifies CASSGVAGELFF.

V and J are TRBV6-1 and TRBJ2-1; tentative D call: TRBD1 (5 bases). This CDR3 comprises 14 residues. V lost 2 bases, J lost 9 bases, and 14 bases lay in between. Germline V gives CDR1 MNHNS, CDR2 SASEGT. Here the CDR3 reads CASSEKPGNGEQFF. The CDR3 DNA is TGTGCCAGCAGTGAAAAGCCAGGGAATGGTGAGCAGTTCTTC.

The chain employs TRBV5-1 and TRBJ2-7; D may be TRBD2 (6 bases). The germline V gene has CDR1 SGHRS and CDR2 YFSETQ. V was shortened by 2 bases and J by 7 bases, with 10 bases between the two germline ends. The CDR3 has 12 residues. CDR3 coding DNA: TGCGCCAGCAGCTTCACGGGGGTGGAGCAGTACTTC. It yields the protein CASSFTGVEQYF.

The V call is TRBV28, the J call TRBJ1-4; D call uncertain. Looked up from germline, CDR1 is MDHEN and CDR2 is SYDVKM. CDR3 length equals 14 residues. V lost 2 bases and J 5 bases, leaving 9 bases between the germline ends. The CDR3, as DNA: TGTGCCAGCAGTTTACGGAAATTGAATGAAAAACTGTTTTTT. Encoded protein: CASSLRKLNEKLFF.

The chain couples TRBV6-1 to TRBJ2-7; no definite D call. Between the trimmed V and J ends, which lost 6 bases and 4 bases, there was a span of 7 bases. Germline CDR1 is MNHNS and CDR2 is SASEGT. The CDR3 has 11 residues. Here the CDR3 reads CASSKHYEQYF. In DNA, the CDR3 is TGTGCCAGCAGCAAACATTACGAGCAGTACTTC.

The V and J genes are TRBV19 and TRBJ2-1, with 12 bases fitting TRBD2. The junction had 8 bases not matched to a gene; V was cut back by 9 bases and J by 8 bases. Germline V gene lookup returns CDR1 LNHDA and CDR2 SQIVND (reference sequence). The CDR3 length is 14 residues. CDR3 protein: CASNLAGGPYEQFF. For the CDR3, the DNA is TGTGCCAGCAACCTAGCGGGGGGGCCTTATGAGCAGTTCTTC.